This entry lists 8 T cell receptor beta chains sequenced from one sample in a study of STAT5B mutations in CD4+ large granular lymphocyte leukemia. The method was immunoSEQ multiplex PCR; TCRdb's version includes in-frame clones alone and lacks a portion of them. Among 23,000 or so clones listed, over 60% were seen once. Sequencing used CD4+ T cells from blood buffy coats. These receptors were collected from a human donor in good health.

The CDR3 DNA is TGTGCCAGCAGCCTGACAGCCACGAACACCGGGGAGCTGTTTTTT. As protein: CASSLTATNTGELFF. V is TRBV6-6 and J is TRBJ2-2; a weak D match, TRBD1 (5 bases). V was shortened by 6 bases and J by 0 bases, with 11 bases between the two germline ends. The CDR3 runs to 15 residues. The germline V gene has CDR1 MNHNY and CDR2 SVGAGI (reference sequence).

This chain links TRBV23-1 with TRBJ2-7; 8 bases are shared with TRBD2. TRBV23-1 is reported as an ORF; its role is uncertain. There are 13 residues in the CDR3. V was pared by 4 bases and J by 7 bases, with 6 bases of the junction left unmatched. The CDR3 coding sequence is TGCGCCAGCAGTCGCGGACTAGCTGGGGAGCAGTACTTC. Amino acid sequence: CASSRGLAGEQYF.

There are a few counts of this clone. This rearrangement joins TRBV9 to TRBJ2-3; 7 bases are shared with TRBD2. V trimming: 0 bases; J trimming: 1 base; junction bases outside the gene matches: 5. The CDR3 covers 16 residues. Germline CDR1 is SGDLS and CDR2 is YYNGEE. CDR3 in amino acids: CASSVGGGVGTDTQYF. The CDR3 nucleotides are TGTGCCAGCAGCGTAGGGGGGGGTGTGGGCACAGATACGCAGTATTTT.

The CDR3 protein is CASSQDRDGFSDEQYF. CDR3 bases: TGCGCCAGCAGCCAAGACAGGGATGGATTTTCGGACGAGCAGTACTTC. This chain links TRBV4-1 with TRBJ2-7; possibly TRBD1 for D (5 bases). Germline CDR1 and CDR2: MGHRA and YSYEKL. V lost 0 bases, J lost 5 bases, and 17 bases lay in between. CDR3 length: 16 amino acids.

The V and J genes are TRBV11-3 and TRBJ1-1; the D gene is possibly TRBD1 (5 bases). This CDR3 is 14 amino acids long. In germline, CDR1 is SGHNT, CDR2 YENEEA. V lost 5 bases and J 3 bases, leaving 13 bases between the germline ends. The CDR3 region is CASSVGDWDTEAFF. The DNA of the CDR3 is TGTGCCAGCAGCGTCGGGGACTGGGACACTGAAGCTTTCTTT.

The chain carries TRBV6-1 and TRBJ2-3, with TRBD2 matching over 11 bases. This CDR3 is built from 17 residues. V trimming: 3 bases; J trimming: 4 bases; junction bases outside the gene matches: 9. Germline V gives CDR1 MNHNS, CDR2 SASEGT. In DNA, the CDR3 is TGTGCCAGCAGTGAGGGTGCTAGCGGGAGGAGGGCAGATACGCAGTATTTT. Translated, it gives CASSEGASGRRADTQYF.

This chain uses TRBV5-1 with TRBJ2-3; 7 nucleotides agree with TRBD2. Germline lookup yields CDR1 SGHRS and CDR2 YFSETQ. The CDR3 is 14 residues long. V lost 1 base, J lost 1 base, and 0 bases stayed unmatched. DNA of the CDR3: TGCGCCAGCAGCTTGACTAGCGGCACAGATACGCAGTATTTT. As protein: CASSLTSGTDTQYF.

This clone has only one observation. The rearrangement uses TRBV6-4 and TRBJ2-2; D remains unclear. The CDR3 has 15 residues. Per germline, CDR1 MRHNA and CDR2 SNTAGT. V was trimmed by 3 bases and J by 3 bases, leaving 11 bases between them. This chain's CDR3 is CASSEYVGYTGELFF. The CDR3 nucleotides are TGTGCCAGCAGTGAATATGTAGGGTACACCGGGGAGCTGTTTTTT.